One T cell receptor (beta chain) is described in this entry. Its specificity is not known. TCRdb's copy holds only in-frame clones and misses some; the assay was immunoSEQ multiplex PCR. The table includes about 87,000 clones, about 88% detected once. Ipilimumab-mediated CTLA-4 blockade plus focal radiation was given to patients having chemo-refractory metastatic non-small-cell lung cancer. This sample stems from a study of radiotherapy plus CTLA-4 blockade in lung cancer. Study conclusions and caveats: After treatment with radiotherapy plus ipilimumab, TCR clones that came from the tumor expanded in blood. Interferon-beta, together with early blood T cell clone dynamics, reportedly best predicted response.

This clonotype was obtained from a human donor with non-small cell lung cancer that progressed on radiotherapy plus ipilimumab. Sequenced here: peripheral blood, sampled from a patient treated with radiotherapy plus ipilimumab.

The CDR3 sequence is CASILGTGTDTQYF. The CDR3 bases are TGTGCCAGCATCCTCGGGACAGGGACAGATACGCAGTATTTT. The gene calls are TRBV28 and TRBJ2-3; 9 nucleotides line up with TRBD1. Germline V gene sequence: CDR1 MDHEN, CDR2 SYDVKM. There are 14 residues in the CDR3. The V and J ends lost 7 bases and 3 bases, in that order; junction bases with no gene match: 5.